The next 13 T cell receptor beta chains were all read from a single sample in a study of shared clonotypes between healthy human individuals. Profiled with immunoSEQ multiplex PCR; TCRdb holds only in-frame clones, not every one. The data contain about 1 million clones, around three quarters of them singletons. Sequencing input: memory CD4+ T cells from PBMCs. Documented subset: CD45RA-negative fraction. These TCRs come from a man aged 18-30 years in good health. Some clones in this sample may be carry-over from other donors' samples.

The chain is built from TRBV5-1 and TRBJ2-7; D is possibly TRBD2 (6 bases). Germline loops: CDR1 SGHRS, CDR2 YFSETQ. The CDR3 extends over 16 amino acids. The V end was cut by 3 bases, the J end by 0 bases, with 16 bases between. The CDR3, as DNA: TGCGCCAGCAGCTCGGGACTCAGTTTAAGCTCCTACGAGCAGTACTTC. Its translation is CASSSGLSLSSYEQYF.

Remarks on this clone: This specimen includes other DNA sequences encoding the same CDR3. The chain couples TRBV30 to TRBJ1-5; possible D gene TRBD1, 5 bases. Germline V gene sequence: CDR1 GTSNPN, CDR2 SVGIG (reference sequence). The V and J ends lost 2 bases and 5 bases respectively, with 10 bases between them. The CDR3 is made up of 13 amino acids. In nucleotides, the CDR3 is TGTGCCTGGAGTAATAGGGACGATCAGCCCCAGCATTTT. Protein: CAWSNRDDQPQHF.

The chain uses TRBV11-2 and TRBJ2-7; D is tentatively TRBD1 or TRBD2 (5 bases each). V was trimmed by 5 bases and J by 5 bases, leaving 19 bases between them. This CDR3 contains 15 residues. Germline V gives CDR1 SGHAT, CDR2 FQNNGV. The CDR3 DNA reads as TGTGCCAGCAGCACCGGGGCCCCAAGACGAGACGAGCAGTACTTC. Its translation: CASSTGAPRRDEQYF.

This CDR3 is CASSYYAGTGVYEQYF. CDR3 in DNA: TGTGCCAGCAGTTATTACGCCGGGACAGGGGTCTACGAGCAGTACTTC. The genes are TRBV6-5 and TRBJ2-7; 10 bases match TRBD1. This CDR3 is 16 amino acids long. Looked up from germline, CDR1 is MNHEY and CDR2 is SVGAGI. The ends lost 3 bases at V and 3 bases at J; junction bases unmatched: 8.

The chain combines TRBV6-6 with TRBJ2-1; D is perhaps TRBD2 (6 bases). CDR1 and CDR2 (germline): MNHNY, SVGAGI (reference sequence). Trimming took 2 bases from V and 4 from J, leaving 9 bases between them. The CDR3 is 14 amino acids. CDR3 sequence reads: CASSYRGTYNEQFF. The CDR3 bases are TGTGCCAGCAGTTACCGAGGGACTTACAATGAGCAGTTCTTC.

The J gene is TRBJ1-3, the V gene TRBV9; 9 nucleotides agree with TRBD1. CDR3 length equals 16 residues. Germline CDR1 is SGDLS and CDR2 is YYNGEE. The junction had 4 bases not matched to a gene; V was cut back by 3 bases and J by 0 bases. The CDR3 DNA reads as TGTGCCAGCAGCGAGAGGGACAGGGCCTCTGGAAACACCATATATTTT. Its protein product is CASSERDRASGNTIYF.

The chain carries TRBV28 and TRBJ1-2; D might be TRBD1 (5 bases). Looked up from germline, CDR1 is MDHEN and CDR2 is SYDVKM. The CDR3 runs 15 residues. V was cut by 6 bases and J by 4 bases, with 18 bases left in between. The CDR3 here is CASRGGGATTYGYTF. CDR3 bases: TGTGCCAGCAGGGGGGGAGGGGCCACGACCTATGGCTACACCTTC.

V and J are TRBV5-1 and TRBJ1-1, with 7 bases fitting TRBD1. The CDR3 extends over 13 amino acids. Germline CDR1 and CDR2: SGHRS and YFSETQ. Germline trimming cut 0 bases from V and 8 bases from J; bases unmatched to any gene: 4. Here the CDR3 reads CASSLDVDREAFF. The CDR3 DNA is TGCGCCAGCAGCTTGGACGTGGACAGGGAAGCTTTCTTT.

The CDR3 sequence is CASSVEDIPYNEQFF. CDR3 DNA: TGTGCCAGCAGCGTAGAGGATATCCCCTACAATGAGCAGTTCTTC. V usage is TRBV9 and J usage is TRBJ2-1; D gene ambiguous. This CDR3 has 15 residues. Trimming took off 0 bases at V and 2 bases at J, with 9 bases between the two ends. Looked up from germline, CDR1 is SGDLS and CDR2 is YYNGEE.

This clone has a single count. This chain uses TRBV9 with TRBJ1-2, with 8 nucleotides matching TRBD1. V was clipped by 4 bases and J by 5 bases; unmatched bases: 10. The CDR3 extends over 15 amino acids. The V gene's germline CDR1 is SGDLS and CDR2 YYNGEE. CDR3 bases: TGTGCCAGCAGCCCCCACAGGGGGAACATTTATGGCTACACCTTC. Translating it yields CASSPHRGNIYGYTF.

V usage is TRBV4-3 and J usage is TRBJ1-2, with TRBD1 matching 7 bases. The germline V gene has CDR1 LGHNA and CDR2 YSLEER. V shed 0 bases, J shed 2 bases, and the junction held 6 bases outside the gene matches. The CDR3 contains 16 residues. CDR3: CASSQDYVGQNYGYTF. The CDR3 DNA sequence: TGCGCCAGCAGCCAAGATTACGTGGGACAGAACTATGGCTACACCTTC.

The chain uses TRBV7-6 and TRBJ2-5; D not certain. V was cut by 3 bases and J by 4 bases, with 9 bases left in between. Looked up from germline, CDR1 is SGHVS and CDR2 is FNYEAQ. This CDR3 comprises 13 residues. CDR3 region: CASSFVRGETQYF. The CDR3 bases are TGTGCCAGCAGCTTTGTTAGAGGAGAGACCCAGTACTTC.

The rearrangement uses TRBV19 and TRBJ2-7, with 7 positions matching TRBD2. Germline V gene sequence: CDR1 LNHDA, CDR2 SQIVND (reference sequence). The CDR3 is made up of 15 amino acids. J was trimmed by 1 base and V by 2 bases; bases with no gene match: 5. The CDR3 sequence is CASSIRSGKSYEQYF. DNA for the CDR3: TGTGCCAGTAGTATAAGAAGCGGGAAGTCCTACGAGCAGTACTTC.